The rows below give T cell receptor beta chains drawn from one sample of a study of blood T cell repertoires in COVID-19. Clones were read by immunoSEQ multiplex PCR, and TCRdb kept only the in-frame ones, dropping some. The sample records about 260,000 clones, more than 70% being singletons. Sequences were obtained from peripheral blood. Every receptor here comes from a woman aged 45-59 years with acute or convalescent COVID-19. The CDR3 runs from the conserved cysteine through the conserved F or W. D genes are given only for firm matches. Size tells how often a clone was seen (once, few, many) or the class of an expanded clone, and some rows leave it out.

TRBJ1-5 TRBV27 TRBD1 NA CASSSTTGGQPQHF TGTGCCAGCAGTTCCACTACAGGGGGTCAGCCCCAGCATTTT
TRBJ2-7 TRBV2 TRBD2 NA CASYSGSRYEQYF TGTGCCAGTTATAGCGGGAGTCGCTACGAGCAGTACTTC
TRBJ1-2 TRBV7-3 TRBD1 NA CASSSTGLYGYTF TGTGCCAGCAGCTCGACAGGGTTGTATGGCTACACCTTC
TRBJ2-5 TRBV7-9 TRBD2 NA CASSPLAGGGETQYF TGTGCCAGCAGCCCTTTAGCGGGAGGAGGAGAGACCCAGTACTTC
TRBJ1-5 TRBV29-1 TRBD1 NA CSVGGGDQPQHF TGCAGCGTTGGAGGGGGCGATCAGCCCCAGCATTTT
TRBJ1-2 TRBV24-1 TRBD1 NA CATSDSTGERLYGYTF TGTGCCACCAGTGACTCGACAGGGGAACGCCTCTATGGCTACACCTTC
TRBJ2-1 TRBV7-2 NA NA CASSRGSWGEQFF TGTGCCAGCAGCCGGGGGTCCTGGGGCGAGCAGTTCTTC
TRBJ2-5 TRBV20-1 NA NA CSTDSQETQYF TGCAGTACGGACTCGCAAGAGACCCAGTACTTC
TRBJ1-5 TRBV19 NA NA CASSIGGGNSNQPQHF TGTGCCAGTAGTATCGGGGGGGGAAATAGCAATCAGCCCCAGCATTTT
TRBJ2-7 TRBV5-3 TRBD1 NA CARSLWDRAEQYF TGTGCCAGAAGCTTATGGGACAGGGCCGAGCAGTACTTC
TRBJ1-2 TRBV3-1/TRBV3-2 TRBD1 NA CASSYTGVGYTF TGTGCCAGCAGTTATACAGGGGTTGGCTACACCTTC
TRBJ1-2 TRBV19 TRBD1 NA CASSIGTAQHYTF TGTGCCAGTAGTATCGGGACAGCCCAACACTACACCTTC
TRBJ1-2 TRBV5-6 NA few CASSSQGHYGYTF TGTGCCAGCAGCTCACAGGGACACTATGGCTACACCTTC